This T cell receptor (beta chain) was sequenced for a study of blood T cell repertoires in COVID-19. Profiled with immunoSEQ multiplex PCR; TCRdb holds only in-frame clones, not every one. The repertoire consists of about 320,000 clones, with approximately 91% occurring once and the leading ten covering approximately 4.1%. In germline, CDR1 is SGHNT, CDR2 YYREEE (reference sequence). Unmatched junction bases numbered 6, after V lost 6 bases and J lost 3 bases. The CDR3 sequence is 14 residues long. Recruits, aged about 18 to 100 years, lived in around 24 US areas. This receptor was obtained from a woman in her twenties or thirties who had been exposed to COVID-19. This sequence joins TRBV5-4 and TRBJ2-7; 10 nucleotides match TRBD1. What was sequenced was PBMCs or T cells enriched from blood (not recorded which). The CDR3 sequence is CASTDRDRGYEQYF. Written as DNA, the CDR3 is TGTGCCAGCACCGACAGGGACAGGGGCTACGAGCAGTACTTC.